This T cell receptor (beta chain) was obtained from a study of T cells expressing NK-cell markers. Across the whole study: Sequencing of TCR beta repertoires drew on sorted CD3+CD56+NKG2C+, CD3+CD56+NKG2C- and CD3+CD56-NKG2C+ T cells.

Germline V gives CDR1 MNHEY, CDR2 SVGAGI. The CDR3 covers 18 residues. On this clonotype: Its antigen is unidentified.

Overall study findings and caveats: HCMV specificity of expanded NKG2C+ T cell clones remained unclear. Leadership of the CD3+CD56-NKG2C+ fraction also belonged to these clonotypes in four donors.

It was by 5'RACE template switching with UMIs that TCR beta cDNA was made. Using the 5' RACE reads, TCRdb records one entry per CDR3 protein without DNA. The listing contains some 440,000 distinct CDR3 sequences. The V gene is TRBV6-5, the J gene TRBJ2-1; TCRdb proposes TRBD2, but this gene call is untestable without DNA. Sequences were obtained from blood T cells: a sorted CD56 or NKG2C T cell subset, CD4+ or CD8+ T cells, or bulk PBMC T cells (not recorded which). This receptor was taken from a woman between 50 and 59 years old in good health. CDR3 amino acids: CASSYSKPGLVMVHEQFF.